The TCR beta chain described here comes from a study of Graves' ophthalmopathy and Graves' hyperthyroidism. As for the study in general: The authors defined stable hyperthyroidism as no ophthalmopathy within 18 months of follow-up. Broader study findings: Blood also contained most of the expanded thyroid clonotypes above 0.001 frequency.

Amplification from RNA transcripts yielded the TCR beta CDR3 regions. In the first round, RT-PCR was carried out with HTBI primers, and a multiplex PCR formed the second round. TCRdb independently ran MiXCR on the multiplex PCR reads; one entry per CDR3 protein. The table shows over a million distinct CDR3 sequences, with roughly 35% occurring only once. This clonotype showed up many times. Its antigen is undetermined. Germline assignment: CDR1 WSHSY and CDR2 SAAADI. CDR3 length: 13 amino acids. Trimming cost V 0 bases and J 9 bases, with 11 bases left between them. Aged 18 to 65, the patients with hyperthyroidism had under 2 months' duration and were newly diagnosed.

Input material: peripheral blood or thyroid tissue (not recorded which). This clonotype was sampled from an adult man with Graves' hyperthyroidism. This chain connects TRBV10-2 to TRBJ1-2, with D tentatively TRBD1 (5 bases). In DNA, the CDR3 is TGCGCCAGCAGTGAGTCGGCAGGGAAGAGCTACACCTTC. Its protein is CASSESAGKSYTF.